This TCR beta chain came from a study of OX40 agonist ivuxolimab in advanced cancers. Study overall: Subjects had a mean age of about 61 years, with a range of about 23 to 90; just over 80% were male. Prior anti-PD-1, anti-PD-L1 or anti-CTLA-4 therapy did not bar entry, and about 40% had some. Notes on the study in general: By week 6 at 0.1 to 3.0 mg/kg, blood CD4+ and CD8+ T cells had expanded clonally.

The method was immunoSEQ multiplex PCR; TCRdb's version includes in-frame clones alone and lacks a portion of them. The sample shows some 19,000 clones, more than 70% of them seen only once. Notes on this clone: The antigen remains unidentified.

The trim removed 4 bases at V and 8 bases at J, leaving 11 bases unmatched. Germline V gene lookup returns CDR1 SNHLY and CDR2 FYNNEI. The CDR3 runs 15 residues. The chain recombines TRBV2 with TRBJ2-4, with 7 bases identical to TRBD1. The clonotype was recovered from an adult with an advanced solid tumor such as melanoma, head and neck, liver or kidney cancer. The sample consisted of CD4+ or CD8+ T cells sorted from blood, taken in a trial of the OX40 agonist ivuxolimab. This CDR3 is CASSGTKGGADIQYF. The CDR3 region has the DNA TGTGCCAGCAGTGGAACTAAAGGGGGCGCGGACATTCAGTACTTC.